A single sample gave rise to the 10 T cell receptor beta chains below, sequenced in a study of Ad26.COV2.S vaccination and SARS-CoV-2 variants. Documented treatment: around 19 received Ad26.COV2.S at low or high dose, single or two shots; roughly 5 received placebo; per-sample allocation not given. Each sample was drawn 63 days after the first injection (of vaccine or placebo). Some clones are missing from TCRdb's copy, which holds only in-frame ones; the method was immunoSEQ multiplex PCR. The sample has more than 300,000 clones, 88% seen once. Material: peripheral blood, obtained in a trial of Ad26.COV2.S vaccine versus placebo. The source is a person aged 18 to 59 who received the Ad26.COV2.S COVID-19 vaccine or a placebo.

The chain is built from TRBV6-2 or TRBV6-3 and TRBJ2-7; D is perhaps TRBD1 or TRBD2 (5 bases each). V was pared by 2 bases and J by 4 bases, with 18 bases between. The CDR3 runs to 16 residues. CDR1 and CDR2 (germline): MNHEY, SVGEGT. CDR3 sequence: CASSYVVGTPRYEQYF. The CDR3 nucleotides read TGTGCCAGCAGTTACGTAGTAGGGACCCCGCGGTACGAGCAGTACTTC.

CDR3 DNA sequence: TGTGCCAGCAGCTTAGATCGGGTTCAGCCCCAGCATTTT. Translated, it gives CASSLDRVQPQHF. The chain has TRBV7-2 and TRBJ1-5, with D hard to call. With 1 base removed from V and 6 bases from J, the gap between germline ends came to 7 bases. The CDR3 loop spans 13 amino acids. Germline CDR1 reads SGHTA; CDR2 reads FQGNSA.

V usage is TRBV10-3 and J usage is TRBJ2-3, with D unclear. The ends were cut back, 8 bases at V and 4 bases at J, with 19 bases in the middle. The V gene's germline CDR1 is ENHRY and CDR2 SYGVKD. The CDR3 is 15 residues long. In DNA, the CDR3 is TGTGCCATCGGCCCGGTTATCGGAACTGCAGATACGCAGTATTTT. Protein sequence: CAIGPVIGTADTQYF.

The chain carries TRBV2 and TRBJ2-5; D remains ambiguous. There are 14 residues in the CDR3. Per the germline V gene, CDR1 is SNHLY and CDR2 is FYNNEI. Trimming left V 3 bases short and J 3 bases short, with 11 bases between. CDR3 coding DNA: TGTGCCAGCAGTGATGGGTCCTTGAAAGAGACCCAGTACTTC. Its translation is CASSDGSLKETQYF. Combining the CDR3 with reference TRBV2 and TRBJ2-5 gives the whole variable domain EPEVTQTPSHQVTQMGQEVILRCVPISNHLYFYWYRQILGQKVEFLVSFYNNEISEKSEIFDDQFSVERPDGSNFTLKIRSTKLEDSAMYFCASSDGSLKETQYFGPGTRLLVL.

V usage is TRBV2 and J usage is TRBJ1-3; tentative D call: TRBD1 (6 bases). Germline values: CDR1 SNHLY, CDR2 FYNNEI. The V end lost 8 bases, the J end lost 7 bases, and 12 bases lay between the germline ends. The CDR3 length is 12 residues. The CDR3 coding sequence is TGTGCCAGCTCCCTCCAGGGGAACACCATATATTTT. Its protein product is CASSLQGNTIYF.

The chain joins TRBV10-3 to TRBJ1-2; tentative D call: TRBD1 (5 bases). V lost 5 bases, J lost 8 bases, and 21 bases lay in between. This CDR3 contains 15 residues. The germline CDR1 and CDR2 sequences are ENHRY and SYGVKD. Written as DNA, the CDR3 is TGTGCCATCAGTAGTTTCACAGGAGACAAAGGGGGCTACACCTTC. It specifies CAISSFTGDKGGYTF.

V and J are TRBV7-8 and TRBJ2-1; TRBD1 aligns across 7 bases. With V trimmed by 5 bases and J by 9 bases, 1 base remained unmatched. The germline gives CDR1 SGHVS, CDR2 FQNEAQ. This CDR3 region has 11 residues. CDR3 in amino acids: CASSPGGEQFF. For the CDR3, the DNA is TGTGCCAGCAGCCCAGGGGGTGAGCAGTTCTTC.

The CDR3 region has the DNA TGCGCCAGCAGCTTGGGACAGGGGACAGGGACTGAAGCTTTCTTT. This encodes CASSLGQGTGTEAFF. The chain combines TRBV5-1 with TRBJ1-1, with 9 nucleotides matching TRBD1. The CDR3 is made up of 15 amino acids. CDR1 is SGHRS, CDR2 YFSETQ, per germline. The J segment lost 5 bases and the V segment lost 0 bases, leaving 5 bases of the junction unmatched.

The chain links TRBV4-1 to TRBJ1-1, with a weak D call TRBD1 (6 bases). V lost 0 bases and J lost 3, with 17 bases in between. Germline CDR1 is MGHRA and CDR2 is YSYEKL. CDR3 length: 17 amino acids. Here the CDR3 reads CASSQDRWGQGHTEAFF. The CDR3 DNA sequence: TGCGCCAGCAGCCAAGATCGCTGGGGGCAGGGACACACTGAAGCTTTCTTT.

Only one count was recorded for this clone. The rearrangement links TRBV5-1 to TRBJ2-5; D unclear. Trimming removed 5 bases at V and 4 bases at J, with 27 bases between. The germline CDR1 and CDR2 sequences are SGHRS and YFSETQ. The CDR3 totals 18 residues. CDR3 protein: CASRPGLTLISLGETQYF. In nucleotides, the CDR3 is TGCGCCAGCAGGCCAGGCCTGACTCTGATTTCATTGGGAGAGACCCAGTACTTC.